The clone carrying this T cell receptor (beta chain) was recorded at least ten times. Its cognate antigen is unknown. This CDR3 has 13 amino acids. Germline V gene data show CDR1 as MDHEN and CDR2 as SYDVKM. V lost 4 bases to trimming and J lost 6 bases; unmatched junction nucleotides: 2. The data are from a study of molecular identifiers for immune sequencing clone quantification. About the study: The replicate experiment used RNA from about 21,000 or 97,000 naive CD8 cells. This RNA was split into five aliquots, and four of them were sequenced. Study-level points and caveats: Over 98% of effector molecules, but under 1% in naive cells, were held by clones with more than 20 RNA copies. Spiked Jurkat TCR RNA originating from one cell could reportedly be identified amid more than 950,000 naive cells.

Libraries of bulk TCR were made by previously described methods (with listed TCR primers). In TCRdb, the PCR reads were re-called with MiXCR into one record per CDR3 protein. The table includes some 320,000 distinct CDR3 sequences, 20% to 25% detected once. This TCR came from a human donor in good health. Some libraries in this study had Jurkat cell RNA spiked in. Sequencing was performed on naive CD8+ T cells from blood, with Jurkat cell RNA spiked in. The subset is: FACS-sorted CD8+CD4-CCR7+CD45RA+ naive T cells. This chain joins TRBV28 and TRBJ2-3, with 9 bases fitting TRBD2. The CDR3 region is CASSWSGGDTQYF. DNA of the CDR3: TGTGCCAGCAGTTGGAGCGGGGGGGATACGCAGTATTTT.